A single T cell receptor (beta chain) is shown here with its context. Its antigen is as yet unknown. Before treatment, baseline tumor tissue was collected for sequencing. This table comes from immunoSEQ multiplex PCR, and its TCRdb copy is limited to in-frame clones, with some not included. Of about 300 clones in the sample, around 84% were seen once. From germline, CDR1 is LNHDA and CDR2 SQIVND (reference sequence). V was shortened by 5 bases and J by 8 bases, with 12 bases between the two germline ends. The CDR3 is made up of 12 amino acids. This entry belongs to a study of circulating tumor DNA in untreated peripheral T-cell lymphoma. Study observations and caveats: Tumor-specific clonotypes were found in approximately 82% of patients.

The chain is built from TRBV19 and TRBJ1-2; weak D call: TRBD1 (6 bases). Source material: tumor tissue. This sequence was found in a human donor with peripheral T-cell lymphoma. The CDR3: CASSFATGGYTF. CDR3 DNA sequence: TGTGCCAGTAGTTTCGCGACAGGAGGCTACACCTTC.